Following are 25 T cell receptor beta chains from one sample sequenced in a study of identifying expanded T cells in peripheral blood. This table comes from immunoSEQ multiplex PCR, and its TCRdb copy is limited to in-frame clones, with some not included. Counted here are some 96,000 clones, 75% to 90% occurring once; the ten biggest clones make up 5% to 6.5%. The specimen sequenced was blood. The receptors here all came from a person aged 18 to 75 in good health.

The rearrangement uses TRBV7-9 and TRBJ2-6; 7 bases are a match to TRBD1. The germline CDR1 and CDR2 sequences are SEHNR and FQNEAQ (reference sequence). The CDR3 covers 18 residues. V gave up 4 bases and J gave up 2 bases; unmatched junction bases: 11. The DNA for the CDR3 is TGTGCCAGCAGCTCATCACAGGGGTATCCCGCTGGGGCCAACGTCCTGACTTTC. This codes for CASSSSQGYPAGANVLTF.

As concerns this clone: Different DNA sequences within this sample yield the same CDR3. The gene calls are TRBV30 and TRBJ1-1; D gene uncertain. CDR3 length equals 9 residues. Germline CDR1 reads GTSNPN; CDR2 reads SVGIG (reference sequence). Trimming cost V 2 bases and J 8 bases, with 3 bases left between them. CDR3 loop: CAWSREAFF. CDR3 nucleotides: TGTGCCTGGAGTAGAGAAGCTTTCTTT.

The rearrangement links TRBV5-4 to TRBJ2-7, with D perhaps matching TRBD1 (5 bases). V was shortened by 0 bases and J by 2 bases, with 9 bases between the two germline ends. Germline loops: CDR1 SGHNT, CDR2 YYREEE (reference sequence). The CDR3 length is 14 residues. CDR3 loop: CASSLVPGTYEQYF. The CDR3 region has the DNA TGTGCCAGCAGCTTGGTTCCAGGGACCTACGAGCAGTACTTC.

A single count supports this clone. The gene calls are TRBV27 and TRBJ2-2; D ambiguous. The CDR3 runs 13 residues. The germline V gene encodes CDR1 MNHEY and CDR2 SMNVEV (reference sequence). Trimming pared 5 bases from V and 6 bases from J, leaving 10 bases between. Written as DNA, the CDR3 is TGTGCCAGCAGTCCATATATCCCCGGGGAGCTGTTTTTT. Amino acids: CASSPYIPGELFF.

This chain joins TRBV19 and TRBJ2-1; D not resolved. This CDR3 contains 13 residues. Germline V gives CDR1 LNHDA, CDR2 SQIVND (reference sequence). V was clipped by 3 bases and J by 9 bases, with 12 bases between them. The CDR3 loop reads CASSIVPWGEQFF. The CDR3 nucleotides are TGTGCCAGTAGTATCGTACCTTGGGGTGAGCAGTTCTTC.

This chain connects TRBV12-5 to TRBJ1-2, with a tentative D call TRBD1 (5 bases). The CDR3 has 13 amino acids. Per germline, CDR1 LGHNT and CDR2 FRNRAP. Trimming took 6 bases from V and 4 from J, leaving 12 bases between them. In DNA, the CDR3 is TGTGCTAGTGGCTCGGACGGGACCTATGGCTACACCTTC. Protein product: CASGSDGTYGYTF.

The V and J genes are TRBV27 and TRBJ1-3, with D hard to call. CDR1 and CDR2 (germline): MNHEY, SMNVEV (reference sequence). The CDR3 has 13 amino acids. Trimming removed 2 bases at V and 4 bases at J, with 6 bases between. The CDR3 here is CASSLHSGNTIYF. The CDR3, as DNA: TGTGCCAGCAGTTTACACTCCGGAAACACCATATATTTT.

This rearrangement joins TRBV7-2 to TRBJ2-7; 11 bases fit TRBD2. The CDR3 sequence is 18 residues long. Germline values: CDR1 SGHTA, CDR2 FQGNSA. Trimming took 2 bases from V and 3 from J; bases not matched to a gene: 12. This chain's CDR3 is CASSLQPSGRIVYYEQYF. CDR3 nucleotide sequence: TGTGCCAGCAGCTTACAGCCTAGCGGGAGGATCGTATACTACGAGCAGTACTTC. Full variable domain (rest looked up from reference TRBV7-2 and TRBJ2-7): GAGVSQSPSNKVTEKGKDVELRCDPISGHTALYWYRQSLGQGLEFLIYFQGNSAPDKSGLPSDRFSAERTGGSVSTLTIQRTQQEDSAVYLCASSLQPSGRIVYYEQYFGPGTRLTVT.

As DNA, the CDR3 is TGTGCCAGTAGGACAGGCCCCCCGACCTATGGCTACACCTTC. Protein: CASRTGPPTYGYTF. The chain recombines TRBV19 with TRBJ1-2; the D gene is possibly TRBD1 (6 bases). V was pared by 6 bases and J by 4 bases, with 15 bases between. Germline loops: CDR1 LNHDA, CDR2 SQIVND (reference sequence). This CDR3 region has 14 residues.

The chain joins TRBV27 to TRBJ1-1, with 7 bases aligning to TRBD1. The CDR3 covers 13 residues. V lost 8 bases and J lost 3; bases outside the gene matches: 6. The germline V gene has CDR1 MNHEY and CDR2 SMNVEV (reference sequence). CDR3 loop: CASGDSSYTEAFF. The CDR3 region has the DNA TGTGCCAGCGGGGACAGCTCCTACACTGAAGCTTTCTTT.

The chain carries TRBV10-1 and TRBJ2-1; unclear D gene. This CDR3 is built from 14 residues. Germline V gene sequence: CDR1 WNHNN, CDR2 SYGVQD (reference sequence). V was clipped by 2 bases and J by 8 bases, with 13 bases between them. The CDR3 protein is CASSERVVGDEQFF. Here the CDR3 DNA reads TGCGCCAGCAGTGAGCGGGTAGTAGGCGATGAGCAGTTCTTC.

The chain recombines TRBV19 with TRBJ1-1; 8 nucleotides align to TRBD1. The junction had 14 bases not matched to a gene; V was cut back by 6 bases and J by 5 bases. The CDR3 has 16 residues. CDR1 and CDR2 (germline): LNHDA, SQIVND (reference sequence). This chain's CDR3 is CASRHPRTGRETEAFF. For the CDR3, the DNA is TGTGCCAGTAGACACCCTCGGACAGGGAGAGAAACTGAAGCTTTCTTT.

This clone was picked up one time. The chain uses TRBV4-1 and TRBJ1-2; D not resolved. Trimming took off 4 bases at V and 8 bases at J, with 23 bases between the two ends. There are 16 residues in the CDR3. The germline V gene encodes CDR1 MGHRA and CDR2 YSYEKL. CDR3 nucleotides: TGCGCCAGCAGCCCCCGCGGAAGAGAGAGATGGTGGGGCTACACCTTC. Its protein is CASSPRGRERWWGYTF.

CDR3 nucleotide sequence: TGTGCCAGCAGTTACTCGGGTCAGGGGGACACCGGGGAGCTGTTTTTT. It translates to CASSYSGQGDTGELFF. The J gene is TRBJ2-2, the V gene TRBV6-6; TRBD1 aligns across 7 bases. The ends lost 0 bases at V and 3 bases at J; junction bases unmatched: 4. Germline lookup yields CDR1 MNHNY and CDR2 SVGAGI (reference sequence). This CDR3 is built from 16 residues.

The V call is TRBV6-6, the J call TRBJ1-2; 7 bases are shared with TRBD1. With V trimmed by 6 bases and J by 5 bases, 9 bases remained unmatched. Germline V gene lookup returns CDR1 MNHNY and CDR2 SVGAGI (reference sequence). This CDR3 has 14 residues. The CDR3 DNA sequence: TGTGCCAGCAGGCCAGGGGGAAGGAGTTATGGCTACACCTTC. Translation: CASRPGGRSYGYTF.

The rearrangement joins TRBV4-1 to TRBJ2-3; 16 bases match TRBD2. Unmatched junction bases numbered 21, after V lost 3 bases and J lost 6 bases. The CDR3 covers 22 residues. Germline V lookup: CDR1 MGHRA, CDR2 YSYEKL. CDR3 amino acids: CASSQLPGTSGRALGNGDTQYF. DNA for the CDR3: TGCGCCAGCAGCCAGCTCCCTGGGACTAGCGGGAGGGCCCTCGGGAACGGGGATACGCAGTATTTT.

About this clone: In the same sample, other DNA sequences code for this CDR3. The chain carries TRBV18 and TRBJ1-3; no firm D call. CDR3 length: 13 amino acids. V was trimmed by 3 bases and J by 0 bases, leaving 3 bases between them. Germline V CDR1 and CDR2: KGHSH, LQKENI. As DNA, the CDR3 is TGTGCCAGCTCACCCGTCTCTGGAAACACCATATATTTT. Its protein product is CASSPVSGNTIYF. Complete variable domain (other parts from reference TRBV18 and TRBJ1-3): NAGVMQNPRHLVRRRGQEARLRCSPMKGHSHVYWYRQLPEEGLKFMVYLQKENIIDESGMPKERFSAEFPKEGPSILRIQQVVRGDSAAYFCASSPVSGNTIYFGEGSWLTVV.

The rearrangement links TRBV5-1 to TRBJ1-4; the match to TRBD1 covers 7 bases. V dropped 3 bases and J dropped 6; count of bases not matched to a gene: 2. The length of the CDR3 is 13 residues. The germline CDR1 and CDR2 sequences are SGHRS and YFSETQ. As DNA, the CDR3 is TGCGCCAGCAGCTACGGACAGGATGAAAAACTGTTTTTT. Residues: CASSYGQDEKLFF.

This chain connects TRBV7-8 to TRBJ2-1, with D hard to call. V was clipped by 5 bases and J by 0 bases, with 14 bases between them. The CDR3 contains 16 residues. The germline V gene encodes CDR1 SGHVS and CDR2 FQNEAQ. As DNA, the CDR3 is TGTGCCAGCAGCCGGGCCCAGTGGGGCTCCTACAATGAGCAGTTCTTC. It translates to CASSRAQWGSYNEQFF.

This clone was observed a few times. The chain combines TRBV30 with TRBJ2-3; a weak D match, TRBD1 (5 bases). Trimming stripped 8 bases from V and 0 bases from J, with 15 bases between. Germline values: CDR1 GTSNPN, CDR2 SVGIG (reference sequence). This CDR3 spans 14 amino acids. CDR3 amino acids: CALLHRLSTDTQYF. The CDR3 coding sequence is TGTGCCCTACTTCACAGGCTAAGCACAGATACGCAGTATTTT.

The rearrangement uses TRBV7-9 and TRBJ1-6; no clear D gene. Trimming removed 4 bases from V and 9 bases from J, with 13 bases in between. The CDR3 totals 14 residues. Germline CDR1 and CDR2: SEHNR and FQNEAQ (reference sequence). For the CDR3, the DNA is TGTGCCAGCAGCTCCGAGGGTTTAGGTTCACCCCTCCACTTT. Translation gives CASSSEGLGSPLHF.

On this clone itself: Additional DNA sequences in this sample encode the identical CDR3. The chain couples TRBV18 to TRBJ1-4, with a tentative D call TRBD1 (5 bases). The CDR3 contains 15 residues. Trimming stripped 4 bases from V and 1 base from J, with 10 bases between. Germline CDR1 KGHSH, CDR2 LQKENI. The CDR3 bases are TGTGCCAGCTCACTCCAGGGTGGAACTAATGAAAAACTGTTTTTT. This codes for CASSLQGGTNEKLFF.

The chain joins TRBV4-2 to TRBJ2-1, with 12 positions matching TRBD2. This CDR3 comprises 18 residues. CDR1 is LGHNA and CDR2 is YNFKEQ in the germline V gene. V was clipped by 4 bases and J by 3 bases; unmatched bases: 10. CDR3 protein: CASSPRTSGANIYNEQFF. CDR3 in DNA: TGTGCCAGCAGCCCCAGGACTAGCGGGGCGAACATCTACAATGAGCAGTTCTTC.

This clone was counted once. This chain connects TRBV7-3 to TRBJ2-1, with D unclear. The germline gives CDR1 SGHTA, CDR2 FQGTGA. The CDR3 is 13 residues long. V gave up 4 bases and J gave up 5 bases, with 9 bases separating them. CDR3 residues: CASSSWAHNEQFF. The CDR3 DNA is TGTGCCAGCAGCTCCTGGGCCCACAATGAGCAGTTCTTC.

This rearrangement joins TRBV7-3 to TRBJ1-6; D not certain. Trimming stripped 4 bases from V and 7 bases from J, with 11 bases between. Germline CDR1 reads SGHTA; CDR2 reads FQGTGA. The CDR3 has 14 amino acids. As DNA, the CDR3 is TGTGCCAGCAGCTCACTCGGAGGGAATTCACCCCTCCACTTT. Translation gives CASSSLGGNSPLHF.